These T cell receptor beta chains were read from a single sample in a study of T cell responses to AZD1222 COVID-19 vaccine. Data came from immunoSEQ multiplex PCR; TCRdb stores just in-frame clones and leaves some out. Here the sample spans 150,000 or so clones, roughly nine tenths being singletons. Sequencing was performed on peripheral blood, taken after recovery from COVID-19. The source is an adult who had recovered from COVID-19. The CDR3 runs from the conserved cysteine through the conserved F or W. A D gene is named only where the DNA matches it firmly. Some rows have no size entry. The others give once, few or many, or a class for an expanded clone.

>once|TRBD1|TRBJ2-2|TRBV28
TGTGCCAGCAGTTTGGGGACAGGGCCCTTAAACACCGGGGAGCTGTTTTTT
CASSLGTGPLNTGELFF
>NA|NA|TRBJ2-7|TRBV28
TGTGCCAGCAGTCTCGGGGGTAGCCCTTCTGGCGAGCAGTACTTC
CASSLGGSPSGEQYF
>NA|NA|TRBJ1-2|TRBV27
TGTGCCAGCAGTCCGGGCGGTCCGAACTATGGCTACACCTTC
CASSPGGPNYGYTF
>NA|NA|TRBJ1-1|TRBV5-1
TGCGCCAGCAGCTTGCGGGTAAACACTGAAGCTTTCTTT
CASSLRVNTEAFF
>once|TRBD1|TRBJ2-2|TRBV2
TGTGCCAGCAGGCAGAGGACAGGGGGCTCCACCGGGGAGCTGTTTTTT
CASRQRTGGSTGELFF
>NA|NA|TRBJ1-1|TRBV6-5
TGTGCCAGCAGTTACTCTGGGGGAGGCAATGAAGCTTTCTTT
CASSYSGGGNEAFF
>NA|NA|TRBJ1-3|TRBV6-2/TRBV6-3
TGTGCCAGCAGTTCCCTCGGAAACACCATATATTTT
CASSSLGNTIYF
>NA|NA|TRBJ1-1|TRBV29-1
TGCAGCGTGACCTTAAAGGGTGGGACTGAAGCTTTCTTT
CSVTLKGGTEAFF
>once|NA|TRBJ1-4|TRBV5-1
TGCGCCAGCAGGGACCCCCAATCTGGCGATGAAAAACTGTTTTTT
CASRDPQSGDEKLFF
>NA|NA|TRBJ2-5|TRBV5-4
TGTGCCAGCAGCTTGGGCGCCGGCAGGAGGGAGACCCAGTACTTC
CASSLGAGRRETQYF
>NA|NA|TRBJ2-5|TRBV7-2
TGTGCCAGCAGCTTCGGGGTGGAGGAGACCCAGTACTTC
CASSFGVEETQYF
>NA|NA|TRBJ2-1|TRBV6-6
TGTGCCAGCAACTCTCCCCGGGCTCAGTTCTTAGAGCAGTTCTTC
CASNSPRAQFLEQFF
>NA|NA|TRBJ1-5|TRBV7-2
TGTGCCAGCAGCTTAAATCTCTTGGGCCTCTACCAGCCCCAGCATTTT
CASSLNLLGLYQPQHF
>NA|NA|TRBJ1-5|TRBV5-8
TGTGCCAGCAGCCCCTTGGACACCATCGGCAATCAGCCCCAGCATTTT
CASSPLDTIGNQPQHF
>NA|TRBD1|TRBJ1-3|TRBV10-3
TGTGCCATCAGTGAGACAGGGGGCCTCTTCTCTGGAAACACCATATATTTT
CAISETGGLFSGNTIYF
>NA|NA|TRBJ2-5|TRBV15
TGTGCCACCGGGGGACTCGGGACAGCACAAGAGACCCAGTACTTC
CATGGLGTAQETQYF
>NA|TRBD1|TRBJ2-7|TRBV5-1
TGCGCCAGCAGCTTGGCAGGGGGCGCGGTAGACGAGCAGTACTTC
CASSLAGGAVDEQYF
>NA|NA|TRBJ1-1|TRBV29-1
TGCAGCGTTGAAGATGGGACTAACACTGAAGCTTTCTTT
CSVEDGTNTEAFF
>NA|TRBD1|TRBJ1-2|TRBV5-6
TGTGCCAGCAGCCTCCAGGACAGGGGGCGATTGGGCTACACCTTC
CASSLQDRGRLGYTF
>NA|NA|TRBJ1-2|TRBV4-2
TGTGCCAGCAGCCACATGGCCGAGGACTATGGCTACACCTTC
CASSHMAEDYGYTF
>NA|TRBD2|TRBJ2-7|TRBV11-2
TGTGCCAGCAGCTTATGGGCGGGAGCTTATGAGCAGTACTTC
CASSLWAGAYEQYF
>NA|NA|TRBJ1-1|TRBV6-5
TGTGCCAGCAGTCCCGGGATCCCTGAAGCTTTCTTT
CASSPGIPEAFF
>NA|TRBD1|TRBJ1-4|TRBV27
TGTGCCAGCAGTTCCCGTGGACAGGGCGCTAATGAAAAACTGTTTTTT
CASSSRGQGANEKLFF
>NA|TRBD1|TRBJ2-7|TRBV7-9
TGTGCCAGCAGCTTAGCCCAAAGTCGGACAGGGGGAGGCTACGAGCAGTACTTC
CASSLAQSRTGGGYEQYF
>NA|NA|TRBJ1-5|TRBV29-1
TGCAGCGTGTCTGCAGGGGATAGCAATCAGCCCCAGCATTTT
CSVSAGDSNQPQHF
>NA|NA|TRBJ1-1|TRBV5-1
TGCGCCAGCAGCTTGGGGAGGGGTGCCAACACTGAAGCTTTCTTT
CASSLGRGANTEAFF
>NA|NA|TRBJ1-1|TRBV28
TGTGCCAGCACCCCCCGGGGGGGTCGTAACACTGAAGCTTTCTTT
CASTPRGGRNTEAFF
>once|TRBD2|TRBJ2-7|TRBV29-1
TGCAGCGTTGTAAGGGGACTAGGGAATTACGAGCAGTACTTC
CSVVRGLGNYEQYF
>NA|NA|TRBJ2-5|TRBV5-1
TGCGCCAGCAGCGGACCGACCCAGTACTTC
CASSGPTQYF
>once|NA|TRBJ2-7|TRBV5-1
TGCGCCAGCAGCTTGGCCTCAGGAGAAGGTTACGAGCAGTACTTC
CASSLASGEGYEQYF
>NA|NA|TRBJ2-2|TRBV7-3
TGTGCCAGCAGCTTACTTTCAGGGAGGTTTAGGCACACCGGGGAGCTGTTTTTT
CASSLLSGRFRHTGELFF
>NA|NA|TRBJ1-5|TRBV19
TGTGCCAGTAGTATCGTCAGCTATAGCAATCAGCCCCAGCATTTT
CASSIVSYSNQPQHF
>NA|TRBD1|TRBJ1-1|TRBV5-4
TGTGCCAGCGGGCCCCCCTACGGGACAGGGGGCACTGAAGCTTTCTTT
CASGPPYGTGGTEAFF
>NA|TRBD1|TRBJ2-4|TRBV5-1
TGCGCCAGCAGCGAAATTCCGGGACAGGGAAACATTCAGTACTTC
CASSEIPGQGNIQYF
>NA|TRBD1|TRBJ1-1|TRBV7-9
TGTGCCAGCAGCTTAGAATGGACAGGGGGCGGCATGAACACTGAAGCTTTCTTT
CASSLEWTGGGMNTEAFF
>NA|TRBD2|TRBJ2-4|TRBV10-2
TGCGCCAGCCGTGAAGGGGCGGGAGCGACCTTTCGTATAGCCAAAAACATTCAGTACTTC
CASREGAGATFRIAKNIQYF
>once|NA|TRBJ1-3|TRBV7-2
TGTGCCAGCAGCTTAGGAGGAAACTCTGGAAACACCATATATTTT
CASSLGGNSGNTIYF
>NA|TRBD2|TRBJ2-1|TRBV7-3
TGTGCCAGCAGCCCCCAAGCGGGAGAGACGGGGGGGGAGCAGTTCTTC
CASSPQAGETGGEQFF
>NA|TRBD1|TRBJ1-5|TRBV7-9
TGTGCCAGCAGCTTAAAGGGGGCCCCCCAGCATTTT
CASSLKGAPQHF
>NA|NA|TRBJ1-6|TRBV5-1
TGCGCCAGCAGTCGGCTCGGGACATCGGATTCACCCCTCCACTTT
CASSRLGTSDSPLHF
>once|TRBD1|TRBJ2-7|TRBV18
TGTGCCAGCTCACCACCGACAGGGGACGGCCACGAGCAGTACTTC
CASSPPTGDGHEQYF
>NA|NA|TRBJ2-2|TRBV7-9
TGTGCCATCGAAGTGCAACAGGCGAACACCGGGGAGCTGTTTTTT
CAIEVQQANTGELFF
>NA|NA|TRBJ1-1|TRBV24-1
TGTGCCACCAGTGACTCCGCGAAGGAAGCTTTCTTT
CATSDSAKEAFF
>NA|NA|TRBJ2-7|TRBV27
TGTGCCAGCAGTCTCCAGGACAGCTCCTACGAGCAGTACTTC
CASSLQDSSYEQYF
>NA|TRBD1|TRBJ1-6|TRBV7-8
TGTGCCAGCAGTAGGGACAGGTGGAATTCACCCCTCCACTTT
CASSRDRWNSPLHF
>NA|NA|TRBJ1-2|TRBV5-1
TGCGCCAGCAGCTTGGCCGGGGGGTCCGATGGCTACACCTTC
CASSLAGGSDGYTF
>NA|NA|TRBJ2-7|TRBV28
TGTGCCAGCAGTTCCCTCGGGGTTGCAACTTTC
CASSSLGVATF
>once|TRBD1|TRBJ1-1|TRBV19
TGTGCCAGTACCTCCGACAGGGGGGGGACTGAAGCTTTCTTT
CASTSDRGGTEAFF